These 2 T cell receptor beta chains were all obtained from the same sample, sequenced in a study of cytomegalovirus exposure and HLA in healthy donors. The primer mix had 60 Vbeta and 13 Jbeta primers. TCRdb keeps only in-frame clones here, not all; method: immunoSEQ multiplex PCR. The sample comprises about 160,000 clones, around 76% of which are singletons, and around 1% rests with the top ten. Sequencing was done on a sample of PBMCs. The receptors were sampled from a woman in her forties in good health and CMV-seronegative.

In this sample, this clone turned up once. CDR3 region: CASSLGLAMANEQFF. The CDR3, as DNA: TGTGCCAGCAGCTTAGGCCTAGCAATGGCCAATGAGCAGTTCTTC. The rearrangement links TRBV7-6 to TRBJ2-1; a possible D gene is TRBD2 (5 bases). Germline V gives CDR1 SGHVS, CDR2 FNYEAQ. The germline V and J ends were trimmed by 1 base and 6 bases, with 13 bases remaining between them. This CDR3 region has 15 residues. The entire variable domain, with the rest obtained from reference TRBV7-6 and TRBJ2-1, is as follows: GAGVSQSPRYKVTKRGQDVALRCDPISGHVSLYWYRQALGQGPEFLTYFNYEAQQDKSGLPNDRFSAERPEGSISTLTIQRTEQRDSAMYRCASSLGLAMANEQFFGPGTRLTVL.

To note about this clone: A read error may produce the germline difference seen at one junction end. The J gene is TRBJ1-1, the V gene TRBV7-7; D gene ambiguous. Germline assignment: CDR1 SSHAT and CDR2 FNYEAQ (reference sequence). The CDR3 totals 13 residues. The CDR3: CASSLEGGTEAFF. The CDR3 DNA follows: TGTGCTAGCAGCTTAGAGGGAGGAACTGAAGCTTTCTTT.